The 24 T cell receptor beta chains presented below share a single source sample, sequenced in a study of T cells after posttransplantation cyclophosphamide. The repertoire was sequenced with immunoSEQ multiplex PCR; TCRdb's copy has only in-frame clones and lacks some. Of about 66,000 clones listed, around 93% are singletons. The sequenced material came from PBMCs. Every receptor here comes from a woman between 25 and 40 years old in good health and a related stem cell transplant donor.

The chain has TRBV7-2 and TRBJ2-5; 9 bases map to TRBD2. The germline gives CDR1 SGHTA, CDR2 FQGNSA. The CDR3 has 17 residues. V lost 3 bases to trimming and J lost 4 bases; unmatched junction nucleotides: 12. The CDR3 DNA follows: TGTGCCAGCAGCTTCGCCTTTAGCGGGGGTGTGGTAGAGACCCAGTACTTC. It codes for CASSFAFSGGVVETQYF.

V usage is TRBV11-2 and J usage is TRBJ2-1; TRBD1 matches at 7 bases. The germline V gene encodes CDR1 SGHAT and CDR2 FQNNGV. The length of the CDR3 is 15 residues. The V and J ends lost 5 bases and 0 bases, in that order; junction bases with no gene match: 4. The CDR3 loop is CASSPGQNSYNEQFF. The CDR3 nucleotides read TGTGCCAGCAGCCCGGGACAGAACTCCTACAATGAGCAGTTCTTC. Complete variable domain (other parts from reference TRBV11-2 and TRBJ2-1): EAGVAQSPRYKIIEKRQSVAFWCNPISGHATLYWYQQILGQGPKLLIQFQNNGVVDDSQLPKDRFSAERLKGVDSTLKIQPAKLEDSAVYLCASSPGQNSYNEQFFGPGTRLTVL.

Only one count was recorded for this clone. CDR3 sequence reads: CASSHSGAGETEAFF. CDR3 in DNA: TGTGCCAGCAGCCATAGCGGGGCAGGGGAGACTGAAGCTTTCTTT. V is TRBV4-2 and J is TRBJ1-1; tentatively, D is TRBD1 (6 bases). V lost 3 bases to trimming and J lost 5 bases, with 16 bases between them. Per the germline V gene, CDR1 is LGHNA and CDR2 is YNFKEQ. The CDR3 spans 15 residues.

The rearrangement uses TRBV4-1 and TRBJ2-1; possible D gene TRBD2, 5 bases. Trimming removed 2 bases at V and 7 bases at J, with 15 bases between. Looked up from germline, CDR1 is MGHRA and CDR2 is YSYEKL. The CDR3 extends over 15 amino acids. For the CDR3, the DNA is TGCGCCAGCAGCCAAAGCCAGCGGAAAGGGAATGAGCAGTTCTTC. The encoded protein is CASSQSQRKGNEQFF.

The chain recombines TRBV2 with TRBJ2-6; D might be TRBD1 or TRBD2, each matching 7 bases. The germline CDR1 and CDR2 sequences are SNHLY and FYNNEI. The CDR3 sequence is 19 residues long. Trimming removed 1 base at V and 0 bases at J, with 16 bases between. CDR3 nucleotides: TGTGCCAGCAGTGAAGGGAACAGGGGAGGGAGCTCTGGGGCCAACGTCCTGACTTTC. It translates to CASSEGNRGGSSGANVLTF.

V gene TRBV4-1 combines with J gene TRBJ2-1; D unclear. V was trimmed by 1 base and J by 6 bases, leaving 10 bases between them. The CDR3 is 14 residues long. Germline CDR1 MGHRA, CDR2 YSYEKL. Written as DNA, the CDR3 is TGCGCCAGCAGCCAAGTCACAAATGTCAATGAGCAGTTCTTC. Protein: CASSQVTNVNEQFF.

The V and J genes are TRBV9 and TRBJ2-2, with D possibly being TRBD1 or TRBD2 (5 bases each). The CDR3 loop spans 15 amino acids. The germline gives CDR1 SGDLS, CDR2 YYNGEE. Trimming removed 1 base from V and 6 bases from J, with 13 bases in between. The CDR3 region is CASSVSGSWAGELFF. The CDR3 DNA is TGTGCCAGCAGCGTATCAGGGAGCTGGGCCGGGGAGCTGTTTTTT.

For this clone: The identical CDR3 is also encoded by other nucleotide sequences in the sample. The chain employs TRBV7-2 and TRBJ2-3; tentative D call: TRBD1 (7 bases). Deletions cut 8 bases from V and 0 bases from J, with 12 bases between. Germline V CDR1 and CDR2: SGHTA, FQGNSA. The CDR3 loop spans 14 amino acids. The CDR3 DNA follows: TGTGCCAGCTCAGGGGGACTTAGCACAGATACGCAGTATTTT. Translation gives CASSGGLSTDTQYF. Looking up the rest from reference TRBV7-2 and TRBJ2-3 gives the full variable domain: GAGVSQSPSNKVTEKGKDVELRCDPISGHTALYWYRQSLGQGLEFLIYFQGNSAPDKSGLPSDRFSAERTGGSVSTLTIQRTQQEDSAVYLCASSGGLSTDTQYFGPGTRLTVL.

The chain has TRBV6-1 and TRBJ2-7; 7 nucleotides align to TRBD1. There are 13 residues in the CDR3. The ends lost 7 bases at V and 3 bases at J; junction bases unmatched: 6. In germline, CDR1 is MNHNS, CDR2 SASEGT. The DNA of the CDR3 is TGTGCCAGCATACGACAGGGCGACTACGAGCAGTACTTC. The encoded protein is CASIRQGDYEQYF.

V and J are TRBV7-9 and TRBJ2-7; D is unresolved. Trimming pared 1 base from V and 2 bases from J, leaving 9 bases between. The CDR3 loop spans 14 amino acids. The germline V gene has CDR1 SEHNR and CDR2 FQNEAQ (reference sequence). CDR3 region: CASSLDVGAYEQYF. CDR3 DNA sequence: TGTGCCAGCAGCTTAGATGTTGGGGCCTACGAGCAGTACTTC.

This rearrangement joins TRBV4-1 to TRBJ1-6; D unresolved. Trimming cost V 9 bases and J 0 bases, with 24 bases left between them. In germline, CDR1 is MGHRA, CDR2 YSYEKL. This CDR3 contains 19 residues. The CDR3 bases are TGCGCCAGTCAAATACCCCGCACCCTCCTCCACTCCTATAATTCACCCCTCCACTTT. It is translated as CASQIPRTLLHSYNSPLHF.

DNA for the CDR3: TGTGCCAGCAGCTTAGGGGGCGGGACTAGCGGGGAGACCCAGTACTTC. Amino acids: CASSLGGGTSGETQYF. The chain employs TRBV7-2 and TRBJ2-5; 12 bases map to TRBD2. Germline loops: CDR1 SGHTA, CDR2 FQGNSA. Germline trimming cut 1 base from V and 5 bases from J; bases unmatched to any gene: 5. The CDR3 is made up of 16 amino acids.

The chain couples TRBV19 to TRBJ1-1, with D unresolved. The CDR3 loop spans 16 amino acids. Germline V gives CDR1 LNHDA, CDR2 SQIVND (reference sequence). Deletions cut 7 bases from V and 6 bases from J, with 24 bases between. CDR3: CASIPNQWLGTPEAFF. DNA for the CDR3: TGTGCCAGTATCCCAAATCAATGGCTTGGAACCCCTGAAGCTTTCTTT.

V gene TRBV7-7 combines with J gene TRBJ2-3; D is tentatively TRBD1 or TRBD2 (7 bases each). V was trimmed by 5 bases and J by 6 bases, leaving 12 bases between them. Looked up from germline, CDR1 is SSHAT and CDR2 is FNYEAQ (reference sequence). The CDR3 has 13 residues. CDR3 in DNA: TGTGCCAGCAGCAGCCAGGGGGGGGATACGCAGTATTTT. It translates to CASSSQGGDTQYF. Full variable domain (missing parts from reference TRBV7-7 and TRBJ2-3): GAGVSQSPRYKVTKRGQDVTLRCDPISSHATLYWYQQALGQGPEFLTYFNYEAQPDKSGLPSDRFSAERPEGSISTLTIQRTEQRDSAMYRCASSSQGGDTQYFGPGTRLTVL.

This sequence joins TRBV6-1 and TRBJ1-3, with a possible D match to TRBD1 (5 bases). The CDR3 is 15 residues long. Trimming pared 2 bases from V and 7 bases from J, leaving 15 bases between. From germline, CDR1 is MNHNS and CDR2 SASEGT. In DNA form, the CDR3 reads TGTGCCAGCAGTGAACAAGGGACCCCGGGGAACACCATATATTTT. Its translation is CASSEQGTPGNTIYF.

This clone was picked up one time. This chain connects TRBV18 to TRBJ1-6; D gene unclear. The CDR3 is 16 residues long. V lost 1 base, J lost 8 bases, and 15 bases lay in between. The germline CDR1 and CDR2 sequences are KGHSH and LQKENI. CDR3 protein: CASSPLSRVRDSPLHF. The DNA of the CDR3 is TGTGCCAGCTCACCACTATCAAGGGTTCGTGATTCACCCCTCCACTTT. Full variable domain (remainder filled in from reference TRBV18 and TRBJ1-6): NAGVMQNPRHLVRRRGQEARLRCSPMKGHSHVYWYRQLPEEGLKFMVYLQKENIIDESGMPKERFSAEFPKEGPSILRIQQVVRGDSAAYFCASSPLSRVRDSPLHFGNGTRLTVT.

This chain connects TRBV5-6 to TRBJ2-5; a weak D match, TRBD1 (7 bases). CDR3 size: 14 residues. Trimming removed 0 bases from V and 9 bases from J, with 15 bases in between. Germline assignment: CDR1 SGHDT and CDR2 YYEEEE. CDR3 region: CASSLGGGAGSQYF. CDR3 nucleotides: TGTGCCAGCAGCTTGGGAGGGGGCGCGGGGTCCCAGTACTTC. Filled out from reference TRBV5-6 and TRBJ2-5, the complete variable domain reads DAGVTQSPTHLIKTRGQQVTLRCSPKSGHDTVSWYQQALGQGPQFIFQYYEEEERQRGNFPDRFSGHQFPNYSSELNVNALLLGDSALYLCASSLGGGAGSQYFGPGTRLLVL.

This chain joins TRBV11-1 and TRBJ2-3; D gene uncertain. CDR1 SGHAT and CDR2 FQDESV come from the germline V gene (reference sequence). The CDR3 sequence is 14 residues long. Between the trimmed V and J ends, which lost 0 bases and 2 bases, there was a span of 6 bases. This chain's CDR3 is CASSLAGFTDTQYF. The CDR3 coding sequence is TGTGCCAGCAGCTTAGCAGGGTTCACAGATACGCAGTATTTT.

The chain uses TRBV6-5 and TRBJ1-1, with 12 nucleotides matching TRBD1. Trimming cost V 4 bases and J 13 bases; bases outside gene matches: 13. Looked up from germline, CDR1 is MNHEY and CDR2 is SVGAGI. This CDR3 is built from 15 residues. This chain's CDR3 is CASSLTGTGGELGFF. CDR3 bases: TGTGCCAGCAGTTTAACAGGGACAGGGGGCGAACTAGGTTTCTTT.

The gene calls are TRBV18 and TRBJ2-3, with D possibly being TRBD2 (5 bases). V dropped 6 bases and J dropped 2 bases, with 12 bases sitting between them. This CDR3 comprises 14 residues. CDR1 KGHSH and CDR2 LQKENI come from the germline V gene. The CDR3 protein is CASSEGLYTDTQYF. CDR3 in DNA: TGTGCCAGCTCGGAAGGACTTTACACAGATACGCAGTATTTT.

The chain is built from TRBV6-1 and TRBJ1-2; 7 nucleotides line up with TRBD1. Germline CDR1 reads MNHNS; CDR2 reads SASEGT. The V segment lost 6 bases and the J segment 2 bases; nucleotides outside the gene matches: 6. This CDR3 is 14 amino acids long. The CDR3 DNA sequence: TGTGCCAGCAGAAGACAGGGCTTCAACTATGGCTACACCTTC. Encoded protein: CASRRQGFNYGYTF.

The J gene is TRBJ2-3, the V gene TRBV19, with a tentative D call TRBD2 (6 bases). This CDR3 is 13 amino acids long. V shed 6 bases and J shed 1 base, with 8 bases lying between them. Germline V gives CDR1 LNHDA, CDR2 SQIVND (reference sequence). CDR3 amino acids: CASRGGGTDTQYF. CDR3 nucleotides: TGTGCCAGTAGGGGCGGGGGCACAGATACGCAGTATTTT. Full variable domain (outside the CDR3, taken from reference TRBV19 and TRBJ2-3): DGGITQSPKYLFRKEGQNVTLSCEQNLNHDAMYWYRQDPGQGLRLIYYSQIVNDFQKGDIAEGYSVSREKKESFPLTVTSAQKNPTAFYLCASRGGGTDTQYFGPGTRLTVL.

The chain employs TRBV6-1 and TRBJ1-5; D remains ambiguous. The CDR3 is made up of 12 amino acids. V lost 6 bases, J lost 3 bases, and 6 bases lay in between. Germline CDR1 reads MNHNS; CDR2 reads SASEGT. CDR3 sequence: CASSTDNQPQHF. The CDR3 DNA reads TGTGCCAGCAGCACCGACAATCAGCCCCAGCATTTT.

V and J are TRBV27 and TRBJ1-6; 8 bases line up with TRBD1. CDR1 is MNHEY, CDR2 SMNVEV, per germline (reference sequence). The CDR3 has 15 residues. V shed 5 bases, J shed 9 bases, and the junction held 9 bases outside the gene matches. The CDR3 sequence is CASSDGPGGASPLHF. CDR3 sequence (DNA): TGTGCCAGCAGTGACGGGCCAGGGGGCGCTTCACCCCTCCACTTT.